A single sample gave rise to the 12 T cell receptor beta chains below, sequenced in a study of shared clonotypes between healthy human individuals. Assay used: immunoSEQ multiplex PCR; TCRdb lists only in-frame clones, some missing. The sample contains about 1.1 million clones, more than 75% of which appear only once. Material for sequencing was memory CD4+ T cells from PBMCs. This sample's subset: CD45RA-negative fraction. The source is a man between 18 and 35 years old in good health. Some clones in this sample may be carry-over from other donors' samples.

The chain has TRBV28 and TRBJ1-2; 8 nucleotides agree with TRBD1. This CDR3 contains 15 residues. The trim removed 5 bases at V and 6 bases at J, leaving 11 bases unmatched. Germline V gene data show CDR1 as MDHEN and CDR2 as SYDVKM. CDR3 in amino acids: CASSETGALWDGYTF. Written as DNA, the CDR3 is TGTGCCAGCAGTGAGACAGGGGCCCTTTGGGATGGCTACACCTTC.

The gene calls are TRBV12-1 and TRBJ1-5; the listed D gene, TRBD1, was not tested against the DNA. TRBV12-1 is a pseudogene. The CDR3 runs to 17 residues. In DNA form, the CDR3 reads TGTGCCAGCAGCTTTGCTAGGGACAGGTATAGCAATCAGCCCCAGCATTTT. Translation: CASSFARDRYSNQPQHF.

Worth noting for this clone: A much larger clone differs by one base, so this may be a read error. The chain links TRBV7-3 to TRBJ2-5; D call uncertain. The germline gives CDR1 SGHTA, CDR2 FQGTGA. CDR3 length equals 14 residues. The DNA of the CDR3 is TGTGCCAGCAGCTCCACCGGACGTCAAGGGACCCAGTACTTC. As protein: CASSSTGRQGTQYF.

This rearrangement joins TRBV18 to TRBJ2-7; no clear D. Germline V gene data show CDR1 as KGHSH and CDR2 as LQKENI. Trimming shortened V by 2 bases and J by 5 bases, and 13 bases separated the two germline ends. The CDR3 contains 14 residues. The CDR3 sequence is CASSPSVTGHEQYF. The CDR3 coding sequence is TGTGCCAGCTCACCAAGCGTGACGGGCCACGAGCAGTACTTC.

This clone was seen just once. The rearrangement joins TRBV19 to TRBJ2-1, with TRBD2 matching 7 bases. The CDR3 consists of 15 residues. J was trimmed by 4 bases and V by 6 bases; bases with no gene match: 9. Germline V gives CDR1 LNHDA, CDR2 SQIVND (reference sequence). The CDR3 here is CASSAWASGYNEQFF. The CDR3 nucleotides are TGTGCCAGTAGCGCCTGGGCTAGCGGATACAATGAGCAGTTCTTC.

The chain combines TRBV5-4 with TRBJ2-3; D gene unclear. Germline V CDR1 and CDR2: SGHNT, YYREEE (reference sequence). The germline V and J ends were trimmed by 4 bases and 4 bases, with 10 bases remaining between them. The CDR3 runs to 13 residues. The CDR3 spells CASSKSNADTQYF. CDR3 coding DNA: TGTGCCAGCAGCAAGAGTAACGCAGATACGCAGTATTTT.

This sequence joins TRBV28 and TRBJ1-1, with 8 bases that match TRBD1. The CDR3 sequence is 16 residues long. CDR1 is MDHEN, CDR2 SYDVKM, per germline. With V trimmed by 3 bases and J by 0 bases, 6 bases remained unmatched. The CDR3 nucleotides are TGTGCCAGCAGTTTTTTTGACAGGGGCATGAACACTGAAGCTTTCTTT. Amino acid sequence: CASSFFDRGMNTEAFF.

The rearrangement uses TRBV11-2 and TRBJ2-7; D uncertain. The CDR3 covers 13 residues. Germline V gene sequence: CDR1 SGHAT, CDR2 FQNNGV. The germline V and J ends were trimmed by 0 bases and 5 bases, with 8 bases remaining between them. The CDR3 DNA follows: TGTGCCAGCAGCTTAGATCGAGAAAACGAGCAGTACTTC. Its protein is CASSLDRENEQYF.

The rearrangement uses TRBV11-3 and TRBJ2-1; maybe TRBD2 (5 bases). The germline V gene has CDR1 SGHNT and CDR2 YENEEA. CDR3 length equals 12 residues. The germline V and J ends were trimmed by 4 bases and 12 bases, with 13 bases remaining between them. Here the CDR3 DNA reads TGTGCCAGCAGCTCCCGGTCAGAGGGGCAGTTCTTC. Residues: CASSSRSEGQFF.

The V and J genes are TRBV20-1 and TRBJ2-1; D gene unclear. V gave up 7 bases and J gave up 6 bases, with 10 bases separating them. CDR1 DFQATT and CDR2 SNEGSKA come from the germline V gene (reference sequence). The CDR3 is 11 residues long. For the CDR3, the DNA is TGCAGTGAGGCCGACCGCAATGAGCAGTTCTTC. This gives the protein CSEADRNEQFF.

This sequence joins TRBV5-1 and TRBJ1-3; D remains unclear. Germline-derived CDR1 and CDR2 are SGHRS and YFSETQ. The CDR3 sequence is 15 residues long. The V end was cut by 2 bases, the J end by 0 bases, with 9 bases between. CDR3 coding DNA: TGCGCCAGCAGCTTTGAGGCCAGCTCTGGAAACACCATATATTTT. Translated: CASSFEASSGNTIYF.

V is TRBV9 and J is TRBJ1-1; no reliable D call. The CDR3 covers 12 residues. CDR1 SGDLS and CDR2 YYNGEE come from the germline V gene. The V end was cut by 3 bases, the J end by 4 bases, with 7 bases between. CDR3 coding DNA: TGTGCCAGCAGCGAGCCGGCCACTGAAGCTTTCTTT. It translates to CASSEPATEAFF.